The rows below give T cell receptor beta chains drawn from one sample of a study of blood T cell repertoires in COVID-19. The repertoire was sequenced with immunoSEQ multiplex PCR; TCRdb's copy has only in-frame clones and lacks some. The repertoire holds about 73,000 clones, nearly 90% seen once, with about 10% in the top ten. The sequenced material came from peripheral blood. All receptors come from a man aged 80 or over with acute or convalescent COVID-19. The conserved cysteine and the conserved F or W are not part of the CDR3 here. The D gene is left open where the match is weak.

length,V,D,CDR3
12,TRBV7-9,-,ASSLEGWNTEAF
14,TRBV7-9,-,ASSANTGTISYEQY
12,TRBV19,-,ASSIDPWEDEQY
12,TRBV14,TRBD2,ASAGGLVTDTQY
11,TRBV5-4,-,ASSLAAENTIY
12,TRBV19,TRBD2,ASRLLAGADTQY
11,TRBV5-1,-,ASSLRTQETQY
11,TRBV19,-,ATSETGNTEAF
11,TRBV6-5,TRBD1,ASRPGQGRLAF
12,TRBV7-8,-,ASSIGVLRETQY
15,TRBV2,TRBD1,ASSLDRASSGANVLT
12,TRBV18,-,ASSPQGANYGYT
11,TRBV7-6,TRBD1,ASSAGGAGEQY
7,TRBV27,-,ASMAEQY
11,TRBV6-5,TRBD1,ASRTGGGVGYT
13,TRBV11-2,TRBD1,ASSSETGGRTEAF
11,TRBV12-3/TRBV12-4,-,ASSPGLPYEQY
10,TRBV6-5,-,ASSRGNTEAF
13,TRBV30,TRBD1,AWSVLGQGGTEAF
13,TRBV2,TRBD2,ASTLAGGPGDTQY
14,TRBV5-6,-,ASSQLDRLNSSPLH
11,TRBV30,TRBD1,AWRGQGLYGYT